This T cell receptor beta chain was recovered during a study of blood T cell repertoires in COVID-19. Sequencing used immunoSEQ multiplex PCR; TCRdb keeps in-frame clones, though not all of them. The sample shows approximately 220,000 clones, about four fifths of them seen only once. Trimming took 5 bases from V and 7 from J, leaving 18 bases between them. CDR1 is SQVTM and CDR2 is ANQGSEA in the germline V gene. The CDR3 sequence is 14 residues long. This receptor was obtained from a woman in her fifties or sixties with acute or convalescent COVID-19. The chain uses TRBV29-1 and TRBJ2-1, with D possibly matching TRBD2 (6 bases). Source material: peripheral blood. CDR3 DNA sequence: TGCAGCGTTACGATGCGGGGACTGACAAATGAGCAGTTCTTC. Its translation is CSVTMRGLTNEQFF.